The 3 T cell receptor beta chains below were found in one sample sequenced in a study of T cell responses to AZD1222 COVID-19 vaccine. Sequencing used immunoSEQ multiplex PCR; TCRdb keeps in-frame clones, though not all of them. The sample contains 54,000 or so clones, 80% of which appear only once. Material: peripheral blood, obtained 28 days after the second AZD1222 dose. The receptors here all came from an adult who received the AZD1222 COVID-19 vaccine.

This clone was found once. The V call is TRBV5-1, the J call TRBJ1-2, with D tentatively TRBD1 (5 bases). Between the trimmed V and J ends, which lost 0 bases and 3 bases, there was a span of 9 bases. The germline CDR1 and CDR2 sequences are SGHRS and YFSETQ. The CDR3 has 14 residues. CDR3 sequence: CASSLAGLDYGYTF. The DNA for the CDR3 is TGCGCCAGCAGCTTGGCAGGGCTGGACTATGGCTACACCTTC.

V gene TRBV27 combines with J gene TRBJ2-5; D might be TRBD2 (7 bases). Trimming removed 9 bases from V and 5 bases from J, with 19 bases in between. CDR1 and CDR2 (germline): MNHEY, SMNVEV (reference sequence). The CDR3 loop spans 14 amino acids. The CDR3 here is CASYSRGGGETQYF. CDR3 sequence (DNA): TGTGCCAGTTATTCACGGGGAGGGGGGGAGACCCAGTACTTC.

The V gene is TRBV28, the J gene TRBJ2-7; D might be TRBD1 or TRBD2, each matching 6 bases. Germline V CDR1 and CDR2: MDHEN, SYDVKM. Trimming stripped 6 bases from V and 1 base from J, with 13 bases between. This CDR3 comprises 14 residues. CDR3 amino acids: CASRPGGASYEQYF. The CDR3 region has the DNA TGTGCCAGCAGACCCGGGGGCGCGTCCTACGAGCAGTACTTC.